This paragraph covers one T cell receptor (beta chain) sequence. Its antigen is unidentified. The data were obtained in a study of T cell repertoires in cytomegalovirus infection. Germline V gives CDR1 MGHRA, CDR2 YSYEKL. The CDR3 totals 15 residues. With V trimmed by 2 bases and J by 3 bases, 4 bases remained unmatched. TCRdb independently ran MiXCR on the reads; one entry per CDR3 protein. The table lists approximately 990,000 distinct CDR3 sequences, approximately 30% of them singletons. Points from the study as a whole: In two of eight donors, the top clonotype was HLA-C-restricted CMV-specific.

The TCR comes from a human donor in good health (CMV status not recorded). Some clones in this sample may be carry-over from other donors' samples. The starting material was cultured CD8+ T cells from PBMCs, obtained from culture after CMV antigen stimulation. V is TRBV4-1 and J is TRBJ1-1, with 9 bases matching TRBD1. The CDR3 sequence is CASSQWTGEDTEAFF. The DNA of the CDR3 is TGCGCCAGCAGCCAATGGACAGGGGAAGACACTGAAGCTTTCTTT.